This T cell receptor (beta chain) was recovered during a study of long-term antiretroviral therapy in people with HIV. Study findings and constraints: The data indicate that diversity increased after ART but remained below transplant donor controls. Relative to control repertoires, HIV repertoires exhibited narrower CDR3 length ranges.

Germline V lookup: CDR1 SGHNT, CDR2 YYREEE (reference sequence). The CDR3 has 14 amino acids. The V segment lost 0 bases and the J segment 8 bases; nucleotides outside the gene matches: 2. Investigators performed immunoSEQ version v3.0 at survey level. This table comes from immunoSEQ multiplex PCR, and its TCRdb copy is limited to in-frame clones, with some not included. The sample yields 45,000 or so clones, more than 90% seen once. A word on this clone: Its antigen is unidentified.

The V and J genes are TRBV5-4 and TRBJ1-4; 9 bases are shared with TRBD1. Sequencing was performed on unsorted PBMCs, taken 3.7 years after starting antiretroviral therapy. The sequence was collected from a woman between 45 and 60 years old with HIV. In nucleotides, the CDR3 is TGTGCCAGCAGCTTGGACAGGGGGCGGGAAAAACTGTTTTTT. Translating it yields CASSLDRGREKLFF.